Shown below are 4 T cell receptor beta chains from a single sample sequenced in a study of monozygotic twins with inflammatory bowel disease. TCRdb re-called the 5' RACE reads; every CDR3 protein appears as one record, without DNA. The sample has about 380,000 distinct CDR3 sequences. Sequenced sample: blood. Every receptor here comes from a human donor with ulcerative colitis or Crohn's disease, or a healthy co-twin of an affected twin (not recorded which).

The chain links TRBV20-1 to TRBJ1-1; TCRdb picks TRBD1, but there is no DNA to check that call. This CDR3 spans 14 amino acids. CDR1 and CDR2 from the germline V gene are DFQATT and SNEGSKA (reference sequence). The CDR3 loop is CSARDRQKNTEAFF.

The chain links TRBV5-4 to TRBJ2-7; the TCRdb D gene call, TRBD1, has no DNA to confirm it. The CDR3 length is 14 residues. The germline CDR1 and CDR2 sequences are SGHNT and YYREEE (reference sequence). This chain's CDR3 is CASSSGKGVFEQYF.

The V and J genes are TRBV5-1 and TRBJ2-1; lacking DNA, the TRBD1 call made by TCRdb goes unchecked. Germline CDR1 is SGHRS and CDR2 is YFSETQ. CDR3 length equals 14 residues. CDR3 protein: CASSTGDSYNEQFF.

The J gene is TRBJ2-7, the V gene TRBV5-1; TCRdb's D gene call, TRBD1, goes unchecked for lack of DNA. CDR3 length: 14 amino acids. Germline V CDR1 and CDR2: SGHRS, YFSETQ. CDR3 protein: CASSLGQGAYEQYF.